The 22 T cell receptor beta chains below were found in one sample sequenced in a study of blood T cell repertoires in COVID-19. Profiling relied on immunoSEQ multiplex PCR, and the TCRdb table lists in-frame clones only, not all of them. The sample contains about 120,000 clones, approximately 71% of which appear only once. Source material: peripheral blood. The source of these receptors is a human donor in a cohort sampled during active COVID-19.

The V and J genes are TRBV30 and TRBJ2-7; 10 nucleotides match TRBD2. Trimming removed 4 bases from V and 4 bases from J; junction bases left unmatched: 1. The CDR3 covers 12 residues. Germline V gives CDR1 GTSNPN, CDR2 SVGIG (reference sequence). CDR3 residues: CAWTSGRYEQYF. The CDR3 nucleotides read TGTGCCTGGACTAGCGGGAGATACGAGCAGTACTTC.

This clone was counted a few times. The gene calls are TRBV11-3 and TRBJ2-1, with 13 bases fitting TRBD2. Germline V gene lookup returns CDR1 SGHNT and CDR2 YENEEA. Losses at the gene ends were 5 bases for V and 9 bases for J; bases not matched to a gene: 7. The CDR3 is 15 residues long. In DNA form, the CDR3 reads TGTGCCAGCAGCGCAGGACTAGCGGGAGTTTTTGAGCAGTTCTTC. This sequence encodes CASSAGLAGVFEQFF.

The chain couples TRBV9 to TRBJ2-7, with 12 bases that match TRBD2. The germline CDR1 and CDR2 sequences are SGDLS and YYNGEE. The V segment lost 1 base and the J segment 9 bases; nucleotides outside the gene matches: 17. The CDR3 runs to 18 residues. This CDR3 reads CASSVQLPIGLAGNGQYF. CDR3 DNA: TGTGCCAGCAGCGTACAACTCCCTATTGGACTAGCGGGGAATGGGCAGTACTTC.

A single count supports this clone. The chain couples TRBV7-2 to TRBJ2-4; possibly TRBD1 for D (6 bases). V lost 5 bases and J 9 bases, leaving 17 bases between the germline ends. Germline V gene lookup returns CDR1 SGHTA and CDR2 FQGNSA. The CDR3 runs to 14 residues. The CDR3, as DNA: TGTGCCAGCAGCACAGGGACCGCGTTTCCCATTCAGTACTTC. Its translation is CASSTGTAFPIQYF.

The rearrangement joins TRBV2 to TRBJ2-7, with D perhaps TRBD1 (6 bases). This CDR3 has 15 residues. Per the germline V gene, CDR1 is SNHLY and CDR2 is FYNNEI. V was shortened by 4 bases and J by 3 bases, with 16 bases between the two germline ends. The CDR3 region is CASSADRSNHYEQYF. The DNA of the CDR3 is TGTGCCAGCAGTGCGGACAGATCAAACCACTACGAGCAGTACTTC. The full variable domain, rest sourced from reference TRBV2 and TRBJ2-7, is EPEVTQTPSHQVTQMGQEVILRCVPISNHLYFYWYRQILGQKVEFLVSFYNNEISEKSEIFDDQFSVERPDGSNFTLKIRSTKLEDSAMYFCASSADRSNHYEQYFGPGTRLTVT.

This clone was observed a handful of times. This CDR3 reads CASSVAGGGFNEQFF. The CDR3 nucleotides are TGTGCCAGCAGCGTAGCAGGGGGAGGCTTCAATGAGCAGTTCTTC. This chain links TRBV9 with TRBJ2-1, with a weak D call TRBD1 (7 bases). V lost 0 bases to trimming and J lost 6 bases, with 13 bases between them. The CDR3 is 15 residues long. Germline CDR1 reads SGDLS; CDR2 reads YYNGEE.

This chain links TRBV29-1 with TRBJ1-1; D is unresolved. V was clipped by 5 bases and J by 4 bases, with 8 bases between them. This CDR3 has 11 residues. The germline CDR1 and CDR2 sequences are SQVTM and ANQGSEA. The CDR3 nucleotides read TGCAGCGTTTTCCGGGGCACTGAAGCTTTCTTT. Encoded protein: CSVFRGTEAFF.

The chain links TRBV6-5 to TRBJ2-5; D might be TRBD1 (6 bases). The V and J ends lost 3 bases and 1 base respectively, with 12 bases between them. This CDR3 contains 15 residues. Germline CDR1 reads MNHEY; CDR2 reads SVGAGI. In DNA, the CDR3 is TGTGCCAGCAGTTATTCGACAGGAACCCAAGAGACCCAGTACTTC. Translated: CASSYSTGTQETQYF.

The chain's CDR3 is CATLELRGLNTEAFF. The CDR3 DNA follows: TGTGCCACCCTGGAACTCCGGGGATTGAACACTGAAGCTTTCTTT. The chain has TRBV2 and TRBJ1-1; D is undetermined. CDR1 and CDR2 from the germline V gene are SNHLY and FYNNEI. Trimming cost V 10 bases and J 0 bases, with 18 bases left between them. The CDR3 is 15 residues long.

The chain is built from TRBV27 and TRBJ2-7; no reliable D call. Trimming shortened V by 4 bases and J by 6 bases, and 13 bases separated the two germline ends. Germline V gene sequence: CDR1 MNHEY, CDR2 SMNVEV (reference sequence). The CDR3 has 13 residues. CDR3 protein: CASSSTPNREQYF. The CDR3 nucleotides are TGTGCCAGCAGTTCCACACCCAACCGCGAGCAGTACTTC.

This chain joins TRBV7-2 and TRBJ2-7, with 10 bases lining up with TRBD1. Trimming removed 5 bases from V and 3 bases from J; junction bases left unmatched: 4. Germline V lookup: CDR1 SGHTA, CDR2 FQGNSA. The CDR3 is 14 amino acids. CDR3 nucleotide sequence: TGTGCCAGCAGCGTCCGGGACAGGGGCTACGAGCAGTACTTC. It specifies CASSVRDRGYEQYF.

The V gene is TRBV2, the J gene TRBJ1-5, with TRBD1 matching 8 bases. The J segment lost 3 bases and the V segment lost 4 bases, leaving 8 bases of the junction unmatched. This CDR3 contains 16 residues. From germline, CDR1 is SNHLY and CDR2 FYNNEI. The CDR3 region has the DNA TGTGCCAGCAGTGGGACAGGGCAACGGGACAATCAGCCCCAGCATTTT. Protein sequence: CASSGTGQRDNQPQHF.

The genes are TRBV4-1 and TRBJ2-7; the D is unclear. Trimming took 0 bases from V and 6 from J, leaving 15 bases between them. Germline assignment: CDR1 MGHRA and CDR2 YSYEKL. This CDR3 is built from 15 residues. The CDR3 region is CASSQEGASNGEQYF. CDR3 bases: TGCGCCAGCAGCCAAGAAGGCGCTAGTAATGGCGAGCAGTACTTC.

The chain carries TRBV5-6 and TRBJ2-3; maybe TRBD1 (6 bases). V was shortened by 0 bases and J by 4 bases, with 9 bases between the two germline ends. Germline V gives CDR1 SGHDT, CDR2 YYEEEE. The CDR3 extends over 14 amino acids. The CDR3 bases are TGTGCCAGCAGCTTGGGCCCAGGGGCAGATACGCAGTATTTT. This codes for CASSLGPGADTQYF.

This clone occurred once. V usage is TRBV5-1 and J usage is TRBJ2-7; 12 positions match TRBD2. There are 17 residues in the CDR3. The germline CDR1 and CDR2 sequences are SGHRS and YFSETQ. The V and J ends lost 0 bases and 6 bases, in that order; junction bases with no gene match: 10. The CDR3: CASSLVASGGVRGEQYF. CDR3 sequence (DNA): TGCGCCAGCAGCTTGGTGGCTAGCGGGGGGGTCAGAGGCGAGCAGTACTTC.

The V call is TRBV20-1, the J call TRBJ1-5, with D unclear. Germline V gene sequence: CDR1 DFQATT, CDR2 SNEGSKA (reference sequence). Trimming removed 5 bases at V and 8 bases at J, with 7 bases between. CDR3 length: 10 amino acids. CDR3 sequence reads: CSALPEPQHF. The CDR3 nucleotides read TGCAGTGCTCTCCCTGAGCCCCAGCATTTT.

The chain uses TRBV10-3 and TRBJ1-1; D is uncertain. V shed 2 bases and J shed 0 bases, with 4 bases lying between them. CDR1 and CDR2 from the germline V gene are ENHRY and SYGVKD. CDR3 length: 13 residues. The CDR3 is CAISEGLNTEAFF. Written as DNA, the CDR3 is TGTGCCATCAGTGAGGGGCTGAACACTGAAGCTTTCTTT.

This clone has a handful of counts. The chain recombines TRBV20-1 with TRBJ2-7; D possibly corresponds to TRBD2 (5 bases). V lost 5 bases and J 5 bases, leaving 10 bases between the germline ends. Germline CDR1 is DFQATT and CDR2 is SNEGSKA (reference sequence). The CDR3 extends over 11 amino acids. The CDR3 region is CSASSSNEQYF. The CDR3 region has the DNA TGCAGTGCTTCATCTAGCAACGAGCAGTACTTC.

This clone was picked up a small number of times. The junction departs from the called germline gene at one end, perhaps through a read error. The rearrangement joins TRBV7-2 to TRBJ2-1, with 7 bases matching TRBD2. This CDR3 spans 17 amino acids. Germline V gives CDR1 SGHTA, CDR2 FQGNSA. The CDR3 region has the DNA TGTGCCAGCAGCCTAGCTGGGGATGGGCGGGGGAGGAATGAGCAGTTCTTC. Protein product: CASSLAGDGRGRNEQFF.

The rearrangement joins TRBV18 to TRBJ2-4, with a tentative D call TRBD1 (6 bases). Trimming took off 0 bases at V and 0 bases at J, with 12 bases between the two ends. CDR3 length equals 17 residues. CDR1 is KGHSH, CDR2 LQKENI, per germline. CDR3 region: CASSPPGTQGAKNIQYF. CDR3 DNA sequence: TGTGCCAGCTCACCACCCGGGACACAAGGAGCCAAAAACATTCAGTACTTC.

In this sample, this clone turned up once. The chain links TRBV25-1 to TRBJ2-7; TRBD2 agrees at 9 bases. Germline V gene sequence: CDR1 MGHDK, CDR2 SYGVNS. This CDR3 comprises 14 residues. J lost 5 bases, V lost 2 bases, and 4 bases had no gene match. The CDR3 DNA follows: TGTGCCAGCAGTGAAGGGACTAGCAGTGACGAGCAGTACTTC. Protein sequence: CASSEGTSSDEQYF.

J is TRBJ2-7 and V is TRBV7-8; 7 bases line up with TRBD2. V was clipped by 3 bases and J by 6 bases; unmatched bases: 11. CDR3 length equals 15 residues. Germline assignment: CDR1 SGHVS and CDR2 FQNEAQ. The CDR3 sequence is CASSFLWGGRGEQYF. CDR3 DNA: TGTGCCAGCAGCTTCCTTTGGGGCGGGAGAGGCGAGCAGTACTTC.